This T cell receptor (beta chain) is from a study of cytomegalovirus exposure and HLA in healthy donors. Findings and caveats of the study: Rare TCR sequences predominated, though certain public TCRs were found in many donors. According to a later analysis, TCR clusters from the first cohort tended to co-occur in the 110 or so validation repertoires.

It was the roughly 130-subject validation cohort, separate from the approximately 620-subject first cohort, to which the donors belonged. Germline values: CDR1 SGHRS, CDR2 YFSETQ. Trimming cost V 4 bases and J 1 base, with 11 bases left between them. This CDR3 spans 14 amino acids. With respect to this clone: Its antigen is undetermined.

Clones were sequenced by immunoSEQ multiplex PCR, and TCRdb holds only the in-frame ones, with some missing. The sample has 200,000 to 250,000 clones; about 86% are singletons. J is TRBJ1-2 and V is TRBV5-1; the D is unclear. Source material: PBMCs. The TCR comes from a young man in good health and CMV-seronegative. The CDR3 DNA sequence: TGCGCCAGCAGCCTGACTGCCAGTAACTATGGCTACACCTTC. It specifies CASSLTASNYGYTF.